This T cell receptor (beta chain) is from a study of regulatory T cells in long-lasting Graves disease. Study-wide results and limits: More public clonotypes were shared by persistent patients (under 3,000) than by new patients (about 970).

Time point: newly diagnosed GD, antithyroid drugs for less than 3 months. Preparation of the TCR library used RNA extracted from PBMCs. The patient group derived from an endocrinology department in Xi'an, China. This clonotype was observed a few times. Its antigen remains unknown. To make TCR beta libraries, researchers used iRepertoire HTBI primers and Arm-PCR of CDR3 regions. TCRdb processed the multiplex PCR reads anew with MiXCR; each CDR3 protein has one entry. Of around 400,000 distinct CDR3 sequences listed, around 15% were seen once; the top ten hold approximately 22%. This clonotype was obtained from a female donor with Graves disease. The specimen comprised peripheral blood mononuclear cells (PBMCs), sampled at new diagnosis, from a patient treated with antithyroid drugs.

This CDR3 reads CASKKEDRPHHSNQPQHF. The CDR3 nucleotides are TGTGCCAGCAAAAAAGAGGACAGGCCCCACCATAGCAATCAGCCCCAGCATTTT. The gene calls are TRBV6-2 or TRBV6-3 and TRBJ1-5; 7 bases line up with TRBD1. Germline V gene lookup returns CDR1 MNHEY and CDR2 SVGEGT. The ends lost 7 bases at V and 0 bases at J; junction bases unmatched: 15. The CDR3 has 18 residues.